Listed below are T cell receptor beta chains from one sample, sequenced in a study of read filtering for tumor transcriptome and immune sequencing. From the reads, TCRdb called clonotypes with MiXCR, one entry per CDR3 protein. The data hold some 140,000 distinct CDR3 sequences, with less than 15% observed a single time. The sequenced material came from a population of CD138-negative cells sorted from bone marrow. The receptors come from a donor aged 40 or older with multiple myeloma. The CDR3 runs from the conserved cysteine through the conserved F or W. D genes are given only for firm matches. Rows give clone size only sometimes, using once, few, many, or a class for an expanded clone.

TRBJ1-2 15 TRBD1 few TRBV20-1 CSARGPTGGNYGYTF TGCAGTGCTAGAGGCCCCACAGGGGGTAACTATGGCTACACCTTC
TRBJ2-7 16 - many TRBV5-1 CASSLDFEAGSYEQYF TGCGCCAGCAGCTTGGATTTTGAGGCGGGAAGTTACGAGCAGTACTTC
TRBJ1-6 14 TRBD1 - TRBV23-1 CASRRTGRGSPLHF TGCGCCAGCAGGAGGACAGGGAGGGGTTCACCCCTCCACTTT
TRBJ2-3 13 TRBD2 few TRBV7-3 CASSLAGEDTQYF TGTGCCAGCAGCTTAGCGGGAGAGGATACGCAGTATTTT
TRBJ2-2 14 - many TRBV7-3 CASSSRHNTGELFF TGTGCCAGCAGCTCTCGACACAACACCGGGGAGCTGTTTTTT
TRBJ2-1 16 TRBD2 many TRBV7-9 CASSPWTSGSGDEQFF TGTGCCAGCAGCCCCTGGACTAGCGGGAGTGGGGATGAGCAGTTCTTC
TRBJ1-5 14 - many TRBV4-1 CASSPTTSNQPQHF TGCGCCAGCAGCCCCACAACCAGCAATCAGCCCCAGCATTTT
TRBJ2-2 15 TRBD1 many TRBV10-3 CAIRSGTANTGELFF TGTGCCATCAGATCCGGGACAGCGAACACCGGGGAGCTGTTTTTT
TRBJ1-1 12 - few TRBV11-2 CASSFEGLEAFF TGTGCCAGCAGCTTTGAGGGGCTCGAAGCTTTCTTT
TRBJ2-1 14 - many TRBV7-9 CASSSGPTHNEQFF TGTGCCAGCAGCTCGGGACCCACCCACAATGAGCAGTTCTTC
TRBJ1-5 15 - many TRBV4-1 CASSPREGSNQPQHF TGCGCCAGCAGCCCCAGGGAGGGAAGCAATCAGCCCCAGCATTTT
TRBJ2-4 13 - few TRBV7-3 CASGEAAGNIQYF TGTGCCAGTGGGGAGGCGGCTGGAAACATTCAGTACTTC
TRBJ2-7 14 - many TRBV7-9 CASSLKDRTYEQYF TGTGCCAGCAGCTTAAAGGACAGAACCTACGAGCAGTACTTC
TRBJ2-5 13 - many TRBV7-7 CASSLAGLETQYF TGTGCCAGCAGCTTAGCGGGGTTGGAGACCCAGTACTTC
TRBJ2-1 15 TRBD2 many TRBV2 CASTSKYGRANEQFF TGTGCCAGCACCTCCAAGTACGGGAGGGCCAATGAGCAGTTCTTC
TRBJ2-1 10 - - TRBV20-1 CSAIVYEQFF TGCAGTGCCATAGTTTATGAGCAGTTCTTC
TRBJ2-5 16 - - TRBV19 CASSNLGGGRQETQYF TGTGCCAGTAGTAACCTGGGGGGAGGCAGGCAAGAGACCCAGTACTTC
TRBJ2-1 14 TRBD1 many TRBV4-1 CASSPGRGYNEQFF TGCGCCAGCAGCCCCGGCAGGGGGTACAATGAGCAGTTCTTC
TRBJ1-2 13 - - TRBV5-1 CASSLYTNYGYTF TGCGCCAGCAGCTTGTACACAAACTATGGCTACACCTTC
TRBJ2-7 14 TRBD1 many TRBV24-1 CATSLGTGPYEQYF TGTGCCACCAGCCTTGGGACAGGGCCCTACGAGCAGTACTTC
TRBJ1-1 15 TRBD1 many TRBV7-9 CASSLAGTGLDEAFF TGTGCCAGCAGCTTAGCAGGGACAGGTTTGGATGAAGCTTTCTTT
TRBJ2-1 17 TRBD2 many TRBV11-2 CASSSTPGLAGFHEQFF TGTGCCAGCAGCTCAACCCCGGGACTAGCGGGATTTCATGAGCAGTTCTTC
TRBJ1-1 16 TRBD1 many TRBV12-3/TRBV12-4 CASSPLGAGGITEAFF TGTGCCAGCAGTCCCCTTGGCGCAGGGGGCATCACTGAAGCTTTCTTT
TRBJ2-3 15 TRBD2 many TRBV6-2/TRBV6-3 CASSYVAGVGDTQYF TGTGCCAGCAGTTACGTAGCGGGAGTTGGAGATACGCAGTATTTT